This T cell receptor (beta chain) was identified in a study of cytomegalovirus exposure and HLA in healthy donors (dated by TCRdb to the late 2010s). For the study in its entirety: An earlier analysis of around 600 of the donors reported about 250 Gb of sequence data and 120 million or so unique TCR beta sequences from 150 million to 200 million T cells. Approximately 330 gigabases of sequencing data and tens of millions of unique TCR sequences made up an early release that covered 500 to 650 HLA-typed donors. Of the 300 to 450 genotyped donors, 65% to 90% fell in the genetic ancestry cluster associated with self-reported Caucasian donors. The study aimed to test whether cataloging public T cell receptors could reveal signatures of past pathogen exposure. Using immunosequencing, the study profiled T cell repertoires from fewer than 700 subjects and related those repertoires to cytomegalovirus serostatus. In addition to the first cohort of 666 subjects, a separate validation cohort of 130 or so different subjects was used. The study combined high-throughput TCR immunosequencing, statistical association of individual TCRs with disease status, and machine learning to predict cytomegalovirus infection status. To study patterns of TCR occurrence, a later analysis re-analyzed previously published TCR beta repertoires from several hundred donors and added high-resolution HLA genotyping. The later analysis used no new phenotypic data to find candidate immune exposures, relying instead on TCR beta sequences and their occurrence across donors. To decide whether each TCR beta V gene segment behaved as functional or pseudogenic, an earlier analysis of approximately 590 of the donors relied on high-throughput TCR beta sequencing. Donor age, sex, ethnicity and CMV serostatus were collected together with the repertoire data. Genome-wide SNP genotypes for about three fifths of the roughly 670 donors were used in a later genetic analysis, which treated that subset as a discovery cohort. All discovery cohort repertoires had been generated on a single sequencing platform. HLA typing covered class I and class II loci at four-digit resolution. The number of typed donors differed by locus: about 629-630 for A, B, C, DRB1 and DQB1; roughly 510 for DQA1; around 610 for DPA1; and some 430 for DPB1. Roughly five DR-DQ haplotypes were handled as single units for association and clustering, since linkage in the cohort was strong. Among 398 genotyped donors of the cohort, an average of 235,054 unique TCR beta nucleotide sequences were sequenced per donor, roughly 20% of them non-productive.

Library preparation was by the immunoSEQ multiplex PCR assay. The multiplex PCR relied on a mix of 60 forward primers for TCR Vbeta segments and 13 reverse primers for TCR Jbeta segments. Amplification of the CDR3 region of rearranged TCR beta genes was performed with a multiplex PCR assay on genomic DNA. Amplified TCR beta libraries were sequenced as 87-base-pair reads on the Illumina HiSeq System. As for how the authors treated the data: A later analysis tallied around 87 million unique TCR beta chains across the 650 to 750 repertoires, and about 12 million of those chains were shared by two or more donors. A nearest-neighbor algorithm error-corrected the raw reads and collapsed the reads into unique sequences, merging closely related sequences to remove PCR and sequencing errors. CDR3 sequences were aligned to IMGT reference sequences to assign V, D and J gene segments. Each retained sequence needed at least a six-nucleotide match to both a V gene segment and a J gene segment. Rearrangements were called productive when the CDR3 lacked stop codons and stayed in frame with V and J; all others were non-productive. Following IMGT convention, CDR3 was defined as the stretch from the second conserved V-encoded cysteine up to the conserved J-encoded phenylalanine. The earlier analysis of 450 to 750 of the donors excluded any sequence lacking an unambiguous match to a single V gene segment. An earlier analysis of almost 600 of the donors classified V segments as functional when productive rearrangements were above 56.7% and as segregating when the standard deviation between donors was above 5%. To diagnose cytomegalovirus status from the catalog of TCR beta chain sequences, a statistical classification framework was built. A later analysis assigned V and J genes by comparing TCR nucleotide sequences with IMGT/GENE-DB human TR gene sequences. The TCRdist pipeline was used in a later analysis to assign CDR3 sequences and most-parsimonious VDJ recombination scenarios. A later analysis defined each TCR beta chain by its CDR3 amino acid sequence plus V-gene family, and excluded reads lacking a unique V-gene family. As a way to deal with suspected cross-contamination and a sequencing artifact, a later analysis dropped hundreds of nucleotide sequences that were highly shared and had low generation probability. In a later analysis, a clonal expansion index was calculated for each public chain from normalized within-repertoire ranks of inferred template counts. In a later analysis, generation probabilities were computed with a VDJ recombination model fitted to out-of-frame rearrangements, and the resulting probabilities were checked against IGoR. A later analysis scored TCR-TCR, TCR-HLA and TCR-CMV co-occurrence with hypergeometric tests, applying a repertoire-size bias correction to TCR pairs. To estimate false discovery rates, a later analysis permuted the HLA or CMV assignments 20 times. In a later analysis, co-occurring TCRs were grouped using DBSCAN, and TCRdist sequence similarity was added for clustering within HLA-allele-positive subsets. Co-occurrence clustering excluded repertoires with fewer than 30,000 or more than 120,000 public chains, plus five with anomalous nucleotide sharing. The clones in this table, taken by TCRdb from immuneACCESS, are in-frame only. Not every clone is retained; where verified, under half of the shortfall comes from an unresolved V gene, and the cause of the rest is unknown. That table gives V, J and clone size, and the DNA gave D and trimming. The sample table records 100,000 to 120,000 clones; 75% to 90% of these occur just once. The biggest ten clones account for 6.5% to 7% of the sample.

The paper as a whole reports these results and caveats: The authors suggested that the approach could potentially be extended to other disease states and immunological phenotypes. Roughly uniform sequencing depth across donors was assumed in presence/absence analyses, although this assumption may not hold. Compared with equally common non-associated chains, HLA-associated TCR beta chains in a later analysis were more clonally expanded and had lower generation probabilities. Some IMGT-functional V segments, including TRBV6-2 and TRBV6-3, could not be told apart with the 87-base-pair reads, so those segments were excluded. In both the original and validation cohorts, the classifier was reported to diagnose cytomegalovirus status with high specificity and sensitivity. Because some donors lacked HLA typing at each locus, the association tests relied only on the typed subset. Across donors, most TCR sequences were observed very rarely, whereas some public TCRs were present in many individuals. At a false discovery rate of 0.05, a later analysis linked about 16,000 TCR beta sequences to specific HLA alleles. In a later analysis, most CMV-associated TCR beta chains were found to appear HLA-restricted, with HLA associations seemingly driven largely by CMV exposure. Correlated functional status among segregating V segments might reflect linkage disequilibrium, but an unknown experimental factor could not be ruled out. When HLA alleles, especially DR and DQ, strongly co-occurred, attributing TCR associations to individual alleles was difficult. According to a later genetic analysis, donors in an Asian-associated ancestry cluster had fewer N-insertions in productive TCRs than the approximately 700-donor mean. Because counts were too low, about 15 rarely observed V segments, including chromosome 9 orphons, were left out of the earlier analysis of some 640 of the donors. The study gave a list of 150 to 200 TCR beta chains associated with cytomegalovirus. A few of the identified cytomegalovirus-associated TCR beta chains were confirmed in vitro to be specific for cytomegalovirus antigens. In an earlier analysis of approximately 590 of the donors, most TCR beta V segments were observed in productive rearrangements about 87% or about 30% of the time, broadly matching IMGT annotations. A further reported finding was that TCR beta sequences accurately predicted the HLA-A and HLA-B alleles for most subjects in the first cohort. A cluster of highly shared sequence variants was judged likely to be a technical artifact of the sequencing pipeline. In a later analysis, several top co-occurrence clusters were reported to appear linked to parvovirus B19, influenza, CMV and Epstein-Barr virus. According to a later analysis, TCR association rates differed among HLA loci, with DRB1 alleles showing the most associated TCRs and HLA-C alleles showing the fewest. Only TCR beta chains were sequenced in this cohort, and the absence of alpha or paired-chain data limited detectable features. Immune exposure information for the cohort was limited to CMV serostatus. In a later genetic analysis, a missense DCLRE1C variant was associated with V-gene and J-gene trimming of TCR beta chains, and the association was replicated in an independent cohort.

With respect to this clone: Its antigen is not yet known. No qualities accompany the bases; no much larger clone lies one base away.

The V end gives up 2 bases and the J end 9 bases, leaving 4 bases in the junction not matched to a gene. From cysteine to phenylalanine, the CDR3 is 14 amino acids long. Only the CDR3 portion is preserved as DNA: 42 bases, with reading frame beginning at the first base. The germline V gene yields SGHTA for CDR1 and FQGTGA for CDR2. The cohort consisted of approximately 690 healthy bone marrow donors. Cohort members were all nominally healthy when sampled, although unrecorded immune exposures were likely present. The donor was CMV seropositive and belonged to the group of a few hundred seropositive cohort members. Every donor gave a peripheral blood sample, and the peripheral blood mononuclear cells from that sample were used for TCR beta sequencing. Genomic DNA was extracted from the blood cell samples with the Qiagen DNeasy Blood Extraction Kit.

The origin of this receptor is a man between 25 and 39 years old in good health and CMV-seropositive. The chain is made from TRBV7-3 and TRBJ1-6; 7 bases in between match TRBD1. The material sequenced was PBMCs. CDR3 region: CASSLQGGASPLHF. The DNA sequence is as follows: TGTGCCAGCAGCTTACAGGGGGGAGCTTCACCCCTCCACTTT.